These 28 T cell receptor beta chains share one sample of origin, sequenced in a study of CD8 T cells in ankylosing spondylitis. TCRdb re-analysed the 5' RACE reads in MiXCR, keeping a single row per CDR3 protein. The sample carries fewer than 350,000 distinct CDR3 sequences, approximately 10% recorded once. Sequencing was carried out using blood, either unsorted or a sorted T cell fraction (not recorded which). These TCRs come from a female donor with ankylosing spondylitis or in good health (not recorded which).

This clonotype was seen repeatedly, ten times or more. The chain employs TRBV12-3 or TRBV12-4 and TRBJ1-1; no definite D call. V gave up 3 bases and J gave up 6 bases, with 11 bases separating them. The CDR3 extends over 13 amino acids. The CDR3 coding sequence is TGTGCCAGCAGTTTGAAGGGAGCGGCTGAAGCTTTCTTT. Its protein is CASSLKGAAEAFF.

The chain is built from TRBV5-5 and TRBJ2-7; the match to TRBD2 covers 8 bases. V shed 4 bases and J 2 bases; nucleotides not matched to a gene: 8. Germline lookup yields CDR1 SGHKS and CDR2 YYEKEE (reference sequence). There are 15 residues in the CDR3. The CDR3 DNA sequence: TGTGCCAGCAGCGACGGGACTAGTTTAGCCTACGAGCAGTACTTC. Translated, it gives CASSDGTSLAYEQYF.

In this sample, this clonotype turned up a few times. This chain uses TRBV5-5 with TRBJ1-1; possibly TRBD1 for D (5 bases). The CDR3 loop spans 14 amino acids. V lost 0 bases, J lost 1 base, and 7 bases lay in between. Germline V gene sequence: CDR1 SGHKS, CDR2 YYEKEE (reference sequence). The CDR3 spells CASSLVQGNTEAFF. CDR3 sequence (DNA): TGTGCCAGCAGCTTGGTTCAGGGGAACACTGAAGCTTTCTTT.

This clonotype was picked up many times. The gene calls are TRBV20-1 and TRBJ2-1; TRBD2 is a possible D gene (6 bases). V shed 2 bases and J shed 4 bases, with 12 bases lying between them. This CDR3 region has 14 residues. Germline CDR1 reads DFQATT; CDR2 reads SNEGSKA (reference sequence). The CDR3 sequence is CSARSGTSYNEQFF. The CDR3 DNA is TGCAGTGCTAGATCCGGGACTTCGTACAATGAGCAGTTCTTC.

There are many counts of this clonotype. V gene TRBV9 combines with J gene TRBJ2-7; 8 positions match TRBD1. CDR1 and CDR2 (germline): SGDLS, YYNGEE. J gave up 4 bases and V 4 bases, and 7 bases lay outside the gene matches. The CDR3 is 14 residues long. The CDR3 bases are TGTGCCAGCAGCCTCGGACAGGGAAATTACGAGCAGTACTTC. Its protein is CASSLGQGNYEQYF.

There are many counts of this clonotype. The chain uses TRBV20-1 and TRBJ2-7; a possible D gene is TRBD2 (5 bases). Germline-derived CDR1 and CDR2 are DFQATT and SNEGSKA (reference sequence). V shed 4 bases and J shed 0 bases, with 25 bases lying between them. This CDR3 comprises 18 residues. The CDR3 loop reads CSAIHQRLERASSYEQYF. Here the CDR3 DNA reads TGCAGTGCTATCCACCAGAGGTTGGAGAGGGCCTCCTCCTACGAGCAGTACTTC.

The table lists this clonotype with many counts. This rearrangement joins TRBV6-5 to TRBJ1-2; 11 bases line up with TRBD1. Germline assignment: CDR1 MNHEY and CDR2 SVGAGI. The junction had 5 bases not matched to a gene; V was cut back by 4 bases and J by 4 bases. The CDR3 is made up of 15 amino acids. This CDR3 is CASSSDRGRVYGYTF. CDR3 bases: TGTGCCAGCAGTTCGGACAGGGGGCGCGTCTATGGCTACACCTTC.

This clonotype was seen at least ten times. The V and J genes are TRBV5-5 and TRBJ1-1; the match to TRBD1 covers 7 bases. The CDR3 has 14 amino acids. Unmatched junction bases numbered 4, after V lost 2 bases and J lost 3 bases. The germline CDR1 and CDR2 sequences are SGHKS and YYEKEE (reference sequence). The CDR3 DNA reads TGTGCCAGCAGCTTAACAGGGGACGACACTGAAGCTTTCTTT. Its protein product is CASSLTGDDTEAFF. Full variable domain (missing parts from reference TRBV5-5 and TRBJ1-1): DAGVTQSPTHLIKTRGQQVTLRCSPISGHKSVSWYQQVLGQGPQFIFQYYEKEERGRGNFPDRFSARQFPNYSSELNVNALLLGDSALYLCASSLTGDDTEAFFGQGTRLTVV.

This clonotype has ten or more counts. The chain combines TRBV20-1 with TRBJ1-1; 10 nucleotides agree with TRBD1. With 6 bases clipped from V and 4 bases from J, the junction kept 11 bases outside the gene matches. Germline V lookup: CDR1 DFQATT, CDR2 SNEGSKA (reference sequence). The CDR3 extends over 15 amino acids. The CDR3 reads CSARTGGIRSTEAFF. The CDR3 coding sequence is TGCAGTGCCCGGACAGGGGGGATAAGGAGCACTGAAGCTTTCTTT.

This clonotype was counted a few times. The chain joins TRBV28 to TRBJ2-3; a possible D gene is TRBD1 (6 bases). This CDR3 comprises 16 residues. V was cut by 7 bases and J by 2 bases, with 19 bases left in between. Germline V gene data show CDR1 as MDHEN and CDR2 as SYDVKM. CDR3: CASKLDSPSSTDTQYF. The CDR3 bases are TGTGCCAGCAAGCTGGACAGCCCATCTTCCACAGATACGCAGTATTTT.

This clonotype was observed many times. The chain is built from TRBV4-1 and TRBJ1-1; D gene uncertain. V was pared by 0 bases and J by 0 bases, with 17 bases between. The CDR3 runs to 18 residues. Looked up from germline, CDR1 is MGHRA and CDR2 is YSYEKL. The CDR3 reads CASSQDFLANLMNTEAFF. The CDR3 DNA follows: TGCGCCAGCAGCCAAGACTTTCTGGCCAACCTAATGAACACTGAAGCTTTCTTT.

Ten or more counts support this clonotype. This may be a read error, as it is one base from a much larger clone. Here the CDR3 reads CSALPVGNEQFF. In DNA, the CDR3 is TGCAGTGCCCTCCCTGTGGGGAATGAGCAGTTCTTC. The J gene is TRBJ2-1, the V gene TRBV20-1; D not certain. The germline V and J ends were trimmed by 6 bases and 7 bases, with 13 bases remaining between them. There are 12 residues in the CDR3. CDR1 and CDR2 (germline): DFQATT, SNEGSKA (reference sequence).

This clonotype was observed many times. V gene TRBV4-2 combines with J gene TRBJ1-2, with 8 bases lining up with TRBD1. With 7 bases clipped from V and 5 bases from J, the junction kept 9 bases outside the gene matches. Germline CDR1 reads LGHNA; CDR2 reads YNFKEQ. The CDR3 contains 14 residues. CDR3 sequence (DNA): TGTGCCAGCACCACCGACAGGGGCCCTTATGGCTACACCTTC. This gives the protein CASTTDRGPYGYTF.

This clonotype was picked up many times. The chain uses TRBV28 and TRBJ2-4, with D hard to call. CDR3 length: 11 amino acids. CDR1 and CDR2 (germline): MDHEN, SYDVKM. Between the trimmed V and J ends, which lost 4 bases and 8 bases, there was a span of 6 bases. CDR3 DNA sequence: TGTGCCAGCAGTTCGACTCACATTCAGTACTTC. Protein sequence: CASSSTHIQYF.

The sample holds a few counts of this clonotype. The CDR3 DNA follows: TGCGCCAGCAGTTGGGACACCAGCCCTAGCACAGATACGCAGTATTTT. Translation gives CASSWDTSPSTDTQYF. The V gene is TRBV5-1, the J gene TRBJ2-3, with a possible D match to TRBD1 (6 bases). Germline CDR1 reads SGHRS; CDR2 reads YFSETQ. Trimming stripped 5 bases from V and 0 bases from J, with 16 bases between. This CDR3 is built from 16 residues.

The CDR3 loop reads CASSLSWQGASYEQYF. In nucleotides, the CDR3 is TGTGCCAGCAGTTTATCATGGCAGGGGGCGTCGTACGAGCAGTACTTC. The J gene is TRBJ2-7, the V gene TRBV27, with 8 bases that match TRBD1. Germline CDR1 and CDR2: MNHEY and SMNVEV (reference sequence). The CDR3 has 16 residues. J lost 4 bases, V lost 0 bases, and 8 bases had no gene match.

This clonotype was picked up many times. The chain links TRBV20-1 to TRBJ2-3; 7 nucleotides align to TRBD2. The CDR3 covers 14 residues. Germline V gene sequence: CDR1 DFQATT, CDR2 SNEGSKA (reference sequence). V lost 8 bases, J lost 0 bases, and 8 bases stayed unmatched. DNA for the CDR3: TGCAGTCCTGCGCCTAGCGGAAGCACAGATACGCAGTATTTT. It encodes CSPAPSGSTDTQYF.

This clonotype was detected many times. The V and J genes are TRBV20-1 and TRBJ2-5, with D perhaps given as TRBD1 or TRBD2 (5 bases each). V lost 5 bases and J lost 3, with 10 bases in between. This CDR3 is built from 12 residues. Germline CDR1 reads DFQATT; CDR2 reads SNEGSKA (reference sequence). The CDR3 reads CSAVREKETQYF. In DNA, the CDR3 is TGCAGTGCTGTCAGGGAGAAAGAGACCCAGTACTTC.

This clonotype was counted many times. The CDR3 DNA follows: TGTGCCAGCAGCCAAGCCGGGACACAGAATGAAAAACTGTTTTTT. It translates to CASSQAGTQNEKLFF. J is TRBJ1-4 and V is TRBV3-1; the D gene is possibly TRBD1 (6 bases). CDR1 LGHDT and CDR2 YNNKEL come from the germline V gene (reference sequence). The CDR3 has 15 residues. Trimming pared 1 base from V and 5 bases from J, leaving 11 bases between.

This clonotype was recorded many times. The chain joins TRBV27 to TRBJ2-4; no clear D gene. The CDR3 covers 19 residues. Germline CDR1 reads MNHEY; CDR2 reads SMNVEV (reference sequence). Trimming pared 6 bases from V and 0 bases from J, leaving 24 bases between. The CDR3 DNA reads as TGTGCCAGCAGCCTTCGACGACCGCAAAACGCTTTAGCCAAAAACATTCAGTACTTC. Amino acids: CASSLRRPQNALAKNIQYF.

This clonotype was recorded a few times. The chain uses TRBV28 and TRBJ2-1; 7 positions match TRBD2. The CDR3 spans 13 residues. J lost 3 bases, V lost 10 bases, and 6 bases had no gene match. Germline values: CDR1 MDHEN, CDR2 SYDVKM. As DNA, the CDR3 is TGTGCCACCACTGCGGGAGTCTACAATGAGCAGTTCTTC. This gives the protein CATTAGVYNEQFF.

This clonotype was recorded many times. CDR3 sequence reads: CASSLSGDSYEQYF. The CDR3 DNA sequence: TGCGCCAGCAGCTTGTCCGGGGACTCCTACGAGCAGTACTTC. The V gene is TRBV5-1, the J gene TRBJ2-7; D might be TRBD2 (5 bases). Germline CDR1 reads SGHRS; CDR2 reads YFSETQ. V was shortened by 1 base and J by 0 bases, with 8 bases between the two germline ends. The CDR3 length is 14 residues. Looking up the rest from reference TRBV5-1 and TRBJ2-7 gives the full variable domain: KAGVTQTPRYLIKTRGQQVTLSCSPISGHRSVSWYQQTPGQGLQFLFEYFSETQRNKGNFPGRFSGRQFSNSRSEMNVSTLELGDSALYLCASSLSGDSYEQYFGPGTRLTVT.

Ten or more counts support this clonotype. V usage is TRBV7-9 and J usage is TRBJ1-1, with D unclear. The CDR3 has 14 residues. Germline V gives CDR1 SEHNR, CDR2 FQNEAQ (reference sequence). The ends were cut back, 4 bases at V and 4 bases at J, with 13 bases in the middle. For the CDR3, the DNA is TGTGCCAGCAGCTCCTTCTACGCGCCCACTGAAGCTTTCTTT. Its translation is CASSSFYAPTEAFF.

This sequence joins TRBV20-1 and TRBJ2-7; 10 positions agree with TRBD1. The CDR3 consists of 14 residues. Trimming cost V 3 bases and J 7 bases; bases outside gene matches: 9. CDR1 and CDR2 (germline): DFQATT, SNEGSKA (reference sequence). CDR3 loop: CSASRDRGSGEQYF. CDR3 nucleotides: TGCAGTGCTAGTAGGGACAGGGGTTCGGGGGAGCAGTACTTC.

This clonotype was recorded at least ten times. The chain is built from TRBV20-1 and TRBJ1-4; D gene uncertain. The germline V and J ends were trimmed by 1 base and 2 bases, with 14 bases remaining between them. CDR1 is DFQATT, CDR2 SNEGSKA, per germline (reference sequence). The CDR3 extends over 16 amino acids. The DNA for the CDR3 is TGCAGTGCTAGAGGTCGGGGAGGGTGGACTAATGAAAAACTGTTTTTT. The encoded protein is CSARGRGGWTNEKLFF.

The chain couples TRBV2 to TRBJ2-1; maybe TRBD1 (5 bases). CDR1 is SNHLY, CDR2 FYNNEI, per germline. This CDR3 has 12 residues. The V and J ends lost 6 bases and 8 bases respectively, with 11 bases between them. The CDR3 nucleotides read TGTGCCAGCAGACGCGACAGCGATGAGCAGTTCTTC. It codes for CASRRDSDEQFF.

The sample holds a few counts of this clonotype. CDR3 sequence reads: CASSSTRRGGAVSPLHF. CDR3 DNA: TGTGCCAGCAGCTCGACCCGTCGAGGGGGTGCAGTTTCACCCCTCCACTTT. This chain joins TRBV5-6 and TRBJ1-6, with D tentatively TRBD1 (6 bases). This CDR3 spans 17 amino acids. The V end lost 3 bases, the J end lost 9 bases, and 22 bases lay between the germline ends. Germline values: CDR1 SGHDT, CDR2 YYEEEE.

This chain uses TRBV20-1 with TRBJ1-1; 7 positions agree with TRBD1. J gave up 0 bases and V 2 bases, and 0 bases lay outside the gene matches. The CDR3 has 13 residues. CDR1 is DFQATT, CDR2 SNEGSKA, per germline (reference sequence). The CDR3 region is CSARQGVNTEAFF. The CDR3, as DNA: TGCAGTGCTAGACAGGGGGTGAACACTGAAGCTTTCTTT.